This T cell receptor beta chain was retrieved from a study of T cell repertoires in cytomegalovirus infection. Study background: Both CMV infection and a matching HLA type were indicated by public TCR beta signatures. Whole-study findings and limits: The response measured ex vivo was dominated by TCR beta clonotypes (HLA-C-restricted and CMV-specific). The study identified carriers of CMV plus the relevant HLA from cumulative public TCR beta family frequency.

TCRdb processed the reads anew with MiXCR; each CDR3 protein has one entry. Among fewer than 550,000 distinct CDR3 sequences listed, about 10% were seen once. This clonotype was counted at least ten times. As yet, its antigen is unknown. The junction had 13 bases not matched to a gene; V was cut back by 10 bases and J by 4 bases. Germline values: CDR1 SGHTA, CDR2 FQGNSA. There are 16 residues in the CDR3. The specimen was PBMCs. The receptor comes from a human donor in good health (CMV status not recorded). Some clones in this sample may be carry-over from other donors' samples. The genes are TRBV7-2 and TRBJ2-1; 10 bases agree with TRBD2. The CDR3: CATSRTGTSAYNEQFF. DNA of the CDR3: TGTGCCACAAGCAGGACGGGGACTAGCGCATACAATGAGCAGTTCTTC.